Listed here are 25 T cell receptor beta chains from one sample, sequenced in a study of blood T cell repertoires in COVID-19 (dated by TCRdb to about 2020). Library preparation was by the immunoSEQ multiplex PCR assay. The table was pulled from immuneACCESS by TCRdb, which kept in-frame rearrangements only. Such tables lose some clones; where checked, under half of the loss comes from unresolved V genes, and the rest has no known cause. The sample records under 50,000 clones, 65% to 90% of which are singletons. 8.5% to 10% of the sample is held by the ten biggest clonotypes. The specimen was peripheral blood. The receptors originated from a human donor in a cohort sampled during active COVID-19.

The rearrangement joins TRBV2 to TRBJ2-3; 10 bases are a match to TRBD2. V trimming: 6 bases; J trimming: 6 bases; junction bases outside the gene matches: 9. Per germline, CDR1 SNHLY and CDR2 FYNNEI. The CDR3 length is 15 residues. The CDR3 DNA is TGTGCCAGCAGGGGTGGGCTAGCGGGAGCGGATACGCAGTATTTT. It translates to CASRGGLAGADTQYF.

CDR3 protein: CASSTQGVDTGELFF. The CDR3 region has the DNA TGCGCCAGCAGCACTCAGGGGGTAGACACCGGGGAGCTGTTTTTT. J is TRBJ2-2 and V is TRBV5-1; 7 nucleotides line up with TRBD1. The CDR3 totals 15 residues. Looked up from germline, CDR1 is SGHRS and CDR2 is YFSETQ. V gave up 4 bases and J gave up 3 bases; unmatched junction bases: 6.

The gene calls are TRBV5-6 and TRBJ2-7; perhaps TRBD1 as D (5 bases). V was cut by 4 bases and J by 1 base, with 6 bases left in between. CDR1 SGHDT and CDR2 YYEEEE come from the germline V gene. The CDR3 sequence is 12 residues long. CDR3 sequence: CASSRQSYEQYF. The CDR3 DNA reads TGTGCCAGCAGCAGACAGTCCTACGAGCAGTACTTC.

This chain uses TRBV7-2 with TRBJ1-2; D gene unclear. The CDR3 length is 13 residues. Trimming took 4 bases from V and 2 from J, leaving 8 bases between them. Looked up from germline, CDR1 is SGHTA and CDR2 is FQGNSA. In nucleotides, the CDR3 is TGTGCCAGCAGCTACGACATGAACTATGGCTACACCTTC. It encodes CASSYDMNYGYTF.

The rearrangement uses TRBV6-5 and TRBJ1-2, with D maybe TRBD1 (5 bases). Germline CDR1 MNHEY, CDR2 SVGAGI. Trimming left V 3 bases short and J 7 bases short, with 12 bases between. The CDR3 has 13 amino acids. DNA of the CDR3: TGTGCCAGCAGTTATGGGGGGGAGGGTGGCTACACCTTC. Its translation is CASSYGGEGGYTF.

The rearrangement uses TRBV6-2 or TRBV6-3 and TRBJ2-5; a possible D gene is TRBD2 (6 bases). CDR1 and CDR2 (germline): MNHEY, SVGEGT. This CDR3 comprises 14 residues. V was shortened by 5 bases and J by 3 bases, with 13 bases between the two germline ends. The chain's CDR3 is CASSRAGAEETQYF. The CDR3 DNA reads as TGTGCCAGCAGTCGAGCGGGTGCCGAAGAGACCCAGTACTTC.

V and J are TRBV4-2 and TRBJ2-4, with a tentative D call TRBD2 (6 bases). This CDR3 has 17 residues. The V end was cut by 4 bases, the J end by 5 bases, with 21 bases between. Per germline, CDR1 LGHNA and CDR2 YNFKEQ. The CDR3 region has the DNA TGTGCCAGCAGCCGCCTGACTATGACGGGAGACCAAAACATTCAGTACTTC. It codes for CASSRLTMTGDQNIQYF.

The chain links TRBV4-2 to TRBJ2-7, with 11 positions matching TRBD2. The germline V gene encodes CDR1 LGHNA and CDR2 YNFKEQ. Trimming removed 2 bases from V and 3 bases from J; junction bases left unmatched: 6. The CDR3 length is 16 residues. The CDR3 DNA reads TGTGCCAGCAGCCAAAATAGGCTAGCGGGAGGCTACGAGCAGTACTTC. This sequence encodes CASSQNRLAGGYEQYF.

The J gene is TRBJ2-5, the V gene TRBV6-5; maybe TRBD2 (5 bases). The CDR3 spans 11 residues. In germline, CDR1 is MNHEY, CDR2 SVGAGI. The germline V and J ends were trimmed by 6 bases and 10 bases, with 12 bases remaining between them. The CDR3 bases are TGTGCCAGCAGCCGAGCGAGGGACCAGTACTTC. Translating gives CASSRARDQYF.

This clone has just a few counts. The chain has TRBV4-2 and TRBJ1-6; D possibly corresponds to TRBD1 (6 bases). CDR3 length: 16 amino acids. Trimming pared 0 bases from V and 7 bases from J, leaving 13 bases between. Germline lookup yields CDR1 LGHNA and CDR2 YNFKEQ. The CDR3 DNA follows: TGTGCCAGCAGCCAAGATATAGCCAGGGGCAATTCACCCCTCCACTTT. Its translation: CASSQDIARGNSPLHF.

The chain links TRBV7-9 to TRBJ1-1; D is undetermined. Between the trimmed V and J ends, which lost 2 bases and 1 base, there was a span of 5 bases. The V gene's germline CDR1 is SEHNR and CDR2 FQNEAQ (reference sequence). The length of the CDR3 is 13 residues. CDR3: CASSLTGNTEAFF. The CDR3 DNA is TGTGCCAGCAGCTTAACGGGGAACACTGAAGCTTTCTTT.

The chain is built from TRBV29-1 and TRBJ2-2, with 8 bases matching TRBD2. CDR1 is SQVTM and CDR2 is ANQGSEA in the germline V gene. The J segment lost 1 base and the V segment lost 4 bases, leaving 8 bases of the junction unmatched. This CDR3 comprises 16 residues. CDR3 nucleotide sequence: TGCAGCGTTGCTGTGGCTAGCGGGCTGAACACCGGGGAGCTGTTTTTT. It yields the protein CSVAVASGLNTGELFF.

The chain couples TRBV24-1 to TRBJ2-3; 7 bases align to TRBD1. This CDR3 has 16 residues. Germline V gene lookup returns CDR1 KGHDR and CDR2 SFDVKD. Germline trimming cut 4 bases from V and 2 bases from J; bases unmatched to any gene: 8. CDR3 DNA sequence: TGTGCCACCAGTGAGAACAGGGGTGGGGACACAGATACGCAGTATTTT. Its protein product is CATSENRGGDTDTQYF.

The V call is TRBV6-5, the J call TRBJ2-7; 8 nucleotides align to TRBD2. CDR1 MNHEY and CDR2 SVGAGI come from the germline V gene. Trimming cost V 9 bases and J 4 bases; bases outside gene matches: 8. CDR3 length: 13 residues. The CDR3 reads CASSGGGNYEQYF. The CDR3 bases are TGTGCCAGTTCCGGGGGGGGGAATTACGAGCAGTACTTC.

The chain links TRBV10-3 to TRBJ1-6; possibly TRBD1 for D (6 bases). The CDR3 loop spans 16 amino acids. The germline V and J ends were trimmed by 1 base and 8 bases, with 15 bases remaining between them. Germline V gene lookup returns CDR1 ENHRY and CDR2 SYGVKD. The CDR3 reads CAISEWGGRGYSPLHF. In DNA form, the CDR3 reads TGTGCCATCAGTGAGTGGGGGGGGCGAGGTTATTCACCCCTCCACTTT.

The chain carries TRBV5-1 and TRBJ1-4; 8 bases fit TRBD1. V shed 4 bases and J 4 bases; nucleotides not matched to a gene: 9. This CDR3 spans 16 amino acids. CDR1 and CDR2 (germline): SGHRS, YFSETQ. CDR3 nucleotide sequence: TGCGCCAGCAGCGACGGCGGACAGGGAAATAATGAAAAACTGTTTTTT. Its translation is CASSDGGQGNNEKLFF.

The chain combines TRBV10-3 with TRBJ1-1; tentatively, D is TRBD1 (5 bases). Germline CDR1 and CDR2: ENHRY and SYGVKD. Between the trimmed V and J ends, which lost 10 bases and 1 base, there was a span of 13 bases. CDR3 length: 13 amino acids. The CDR3 region has the DNA TGTGCCACAGGGTTGGCTGAGAACACTGAAGCTTTCTTT. Its protein product is CATGLAENTEAFF.

The chain carries TRBV5-1 and TRBJ1-1; the match to TRBD1 covers 10 bases. After removal of 4 bases from V and 0 bases from J, the junction contained 9 bases not matched to a gene. Germline V gene sequence: CDR1 SGHRS, CDR2 YFSETQ. This CDR3 region has 17 residues. As DNA, the CDR3 is TGCGCCAGCAGCGTCGACAGGGGGCGAATTATGAACACTGAAGCTTTCTTT. It specifies CASSVDRGRIMNTEAFF.

The chain has TRBV5-1 and TRBJ1-2; 8 nucleotides align to TRBD1. The junction had 7 bases not matched to a gene; V was cut back by 2 bases and J by 7 bases. The CDR3 sequence is 14 residues long. Looked up from germline, CDR1 is SGHRS and CDR2 is YFSETQ. The CDR3 DNA follows: TGCGCCAGCAGCTTCACCCCCGGACAGGGTGGCTACACCTTC. This translates into CASSFTPGQGGYTF.

Points on this clone: The same CDR3 can be traced to other DNA sequences in this sample. The V gene is TRBV3-1 (or the pseudogene TRBV3-2), the J gene TRBJ1-1; 8 bases align to TRBD1. The CDR3 covers 16 residues. From germline, CDR1 is LGHDT and CDR2 YNNKEL (reference sequence). V gave up 6 bases and J gave up 0 bases; unmatched junction bases: 9. In nucleotides, the CDR3 is TGTGCCAGCAGTCGAGACAGGGGTTCATTGAACACTGAAGCTTTCTTT. Protein sequence: CASSRDRGSLNTEAFF.

V and J are TRBV9 and TRBJ2-7; tentatively, D is TRBD1 (5 bases). The V gene lost 2 bases and the J gene lost 5 bases, with 14 bases spanning the gap. Germline CDR1 SGDLS, CDR2 YYNGEE. The CDR3 is 14 amino acids. This chain's CDR3 is CASSVWSGNDEQYF. Here the CDR3 DNA reads TGTGCCAGCAGCGTTTGGTCAGGGAATGACGAGCAGTACTTC.

The chain carries TRBV19 and TRBJ1-2; 7 nucleotides line up with TRBD1. The CDR3 spans 16 residues. Germline loops: CDR1 LNHDA, CDR2 SQIVND (reference sequence). The V gene end was trimmed by 4 bases and the J gene end by 1 base; junction bases not matched to a gene: 9. The CDR3 DNA follows: TGTGCCAGTAGTAGTGGGGGACAGCTTCTTAACTATGGCTACACCTTC. Translated, it gives CASSSGGQLLNYGYTF.

This clone was found a few times. V usage is TRBV10-1 and J usage is TRBJ2-7, with a tentative D call TRBD1 (5 bases). V gave up 3 bases and J gave up 2 bases, with 8 bases separating them. The CDR3 spans 13 residues. Germline-derived CDR1 and CDR2 are WNHNN and SYGVQD (reference sequence). The CDR3: CASSDDRAYEQYF. The CDR3 region has the DNA TGCGCCAGCAGTGATGACAGAGCCTACGAGCAGTACTTC.

The chain has TRBV19 and TRBJ1-2; unclear D gene. The V end lost 4 bases, the J end lost 7 bases, and 10 bases lay between the germline ends. CDR1 LNHDA and CDR2 SQIVND come from the germline V gene (reference sequence). CDR3 length equals 12 residues. CDR3 DNA: TGTGCCAGTAGTAGTTCGAGGGTTGGCTACACCTTC. It encodes CASSSSRVGYTF.

This clone was recorded once. The V gene is TRBV21-1, the J gene TRBJ1-5. TRBV21-1 has pseudogene status. This CDR3 spans 16 amino acids. The CDR3 reads CASTPVGGVRNQPQHF. CDR3 DNA: TGTGCCAGCACCCCGGTGGGGGGAGTTAGGAATCAGCCCCAGCATTTT.